This passage covers 22 T cell receptor beta chains from one sample sequenced in a study of OX40 agonist ivuxolimab in advanced cancers. Generated by immunoSEQ multiplex PCR, the TCRdb table keeps only in-frame clones and is missing some. The sample records roughly 64,000 clones, around 80% being singletons. Sequenced here: CD4+ or CD8+ T cells sorted from blood, sampled in a trial of the OX40 agonist ivuxolimab. Receptors originate from an adult with an advanced solid tumor such as melanoma, head and neck, liver or kidney cancer.

CDR3 protein: CASSPGQPQGFEAFF. The CDR3 DNA follows: TGTGCCAGCAGTCCGGGACAGCCCCAGGGTTTCGAAGCTTTCTTT. The V and J genes are TRBV6-1 and TRBJ1-1; TRBD1 matches 7 bases. V lost 5 bases to trimming and J lost 8 bases; unmatched junction nucleotides: 14. Germline values: CDR1 MNHNS, CDR2 SASEGT. The CDR3 is 15 residues long.

V is TRBV10-3 and J is TRBJ1-4, with unresolved D. The CDR3 length is 14 residues. Per the germline V gene, CDR1 is ENHRY and CDR2 is SYGVKD. The V end was cut by 5 bases, the J end by 8 bases, with 15 bases between. The DNA of the CDR3 is TGTGCCATCAGTTCGGACGGGGTAAACGAAAAACTGTTTTTT. Translating it yields CAISSDGVNEKLFF.

Remarks on this clone: The same CDR3 is also encoded by other DNA sequences in this sample. The chain is built from TRBV6-1 and TRBJ2-7; D unresolved. Trimming removed 4 bases from V and 2 bases from J, with 6 bases in between. The germline V gene has CDR1 MNHNS and CDR2 SASEGT. The CDR3 contains 12 residues. CDR3 amino acids: CASSGAPYEQYF. For the CDR3, the DNA is TGTGCCAGCAGTGGGGCTCCCTACGAGCAGTACTTC.

This clone showed up just a few times. CDR3 in amino acids: CASGHGTGNEQFF. In DNA, the CDR3 is TGTGCCAGTGGACACGGGACAGGGAATGAGCAGTTCTTC. V is TRBV19 and J is TRBJ2-1; 9 nucleotides line up with TRBD1. V was pared by 8 bases and J by 7 bases, with 6 bases of the junction left unmatched. The CDR3 contains 13 residues. The germline V gene encodes CDR1 LNHDA and CDR2 SQIVND (reference sequence).

This chain uses TRBV18 with TRBJ2-7; D perhaps matches TRBD2 (6 bases). Trimming stripped 3 bases from V and 0 bases from J, with 9 bases between. Germline CDR1 and CDR2: KGHSH and LQKENI. This CDR3 spans 14 amino acids. CDR3 sequence (DNA): TGTGCCAGCTCACCCCGGGACTTCTCCTACGAGCAGTACTTC. Its protein product is CASSPRDFSYEQYF.

This rearrangement joins TRBV6-5 to TRBJ2-7; weak D call: TRBD2 (6 bases). V lost 8 bases and J 4 bases, leaving 9 bases between the germline ends. Germline CDR1 and CDR2: MNHEY and SVGAGI. The CDR3 spans 11 residues. DNA for the CDR3: TGTGCCAGCGGGGGGTTTTACGAGCAGTACTTC. Its protein is CASGGFYEQYF.

This clone was detected only a few times. The chain uses TRBV7-3 and TRBJ1-6, with a weak D call TRBD1 (5 bases). Looked up from germline, CDR1 is SGHTA and CDR2 is FQGTGA. V dropped 4 bases and J dropped 8 bases, with 12 bases sitting between them. This CDR3 has 14 amino acids. This CDR3 reads CASSSLGGDSPLHF. The CDR3 DNA is TGTGCCAGCAGCTCTTTGGGGGGAGATTCACCCCTCCACTTT.

This clone was counted only a few times. CDR3 residues: CASSEGGGYEQYF. CDR3 coding DNA: TGTGCCAGCAGTGAGGGGGGGGGCTACGAGCAGTACTTC. V and J are TRBV25-1 and TRBJ2-7; the match to TRBD2 covers 7 bases. This CDR3 contains 13 residues. Germline trimming cut 3 bases from V and 3 bases from J; bases unmatched to any gene: 2. Per the germline V gene, CDR1 is MGHDK and CDR2 is SYGVNS.

The genes are TRBV19 and TRBJ2-1, with 13 nucleotides matching TRBD2. The germline V gene has CDR1 LNHDA and CDR2 SQIVND (reference sequence). CDR3 length equals 14 residues. Trimming at V came to 6 bases and at J to 4 bases, leaving 0 bases not matched to a gene. The CDR3 loop is CASRGLAGYNEQFF. The CDR3 coding sequence is TGTGCCAGTAGGGGACTAGCGGGATACAATGAGCAGTTCTTC.

The chain couples TRBV25-1 to TRBJ2-7, with D unresolved. Germline lookup yields CDR1 MGHDK and CDR2 SYGVNS. Trimming pared 4 bases from V and 2 bases from J, leaving 9 bases between. CDR3 length: 13 amino acids. CDR3 loop: CASSGMGPYEQYF. DNA of the CDR3: TGTGCCAGCAGTGGGATGGGTCCCTACGAGCAGTACTTC.

V usage is TRBV11-2 and J usage is TRBJ2-3, with TRBD1 identical over 9 bases. V trimming: 7 bases; J trimming: 1 base; junction bases outside the gene matches: 15. In germline, CDR1 is SGHAT, CDR2 FQNNGV. This CDR3 is 18 amino acids long. The CDR3 is CASNDLGGTGRGTDTQYF. CDR3 DNA: TGTGCCAGCAACGACCTCGGGGGGACAGGGAGGGGCACAGATACGCAGTATTTT. Looking up the rest from reference TRBV11-2 and TRBJ2-3 gives the full variable domain: EAGVAQSPRYKIIEKRQSVAFWCNPISGHATLYWYQQILGQGPKLLIQFQNNGVVDDSQLPKDRFSAERLKGVDSTLKIQPAKLEDSAVYLCASNDLGGTGRGTDTQYFGPGTRLTVL.

The chain joins TRBV19 to TRBJ1-1; D unclear. The CDR3 is 14 residues long. The germline CDR1 and CDR2 sequences are LNHDA and SQIVND (reference sequence). The V and J ends lost 6 bases and 5 bases respectively, with 16 bases between them. Here the CDR3 DNA reads TGTGCCAGTAGCCCAAGAGCAGGATATACTGAAGCTTTCTTT. Protein sequence: CASSPRAGYTEAFF.

The genes are TRBV6-5 and TRBJ1-5, with a weak D call TRBD1 (5 bases). The germline CDR1 and CDR2 sequences are MNHEY and SVGAGI. Trimming stripped 2 bases from V and 7 bases from J, with 12 bases between. The CDR3 length is 14 residues. CDR3: CASSYEAGQQPQHF. The DNA of the CDR3 is TGTGCCAGCAGTTACGAGGCAGGGCAGCAGCCCCAGCATTTT.

The V gene is TRBV9, the J gene TRBJ1-3, with 7 bases matching TRBD1. With V trimmed by 4 bases and J by 1 base, 5 bases remained unmatched. Germline V lookup: CDR1 SGDLS, CDR2 YYNGEE. CDR3 length: 15 residues. The CDR3 region has the DNA TGTGCCAGCAGCCCCGACAGGGCGTCTGGAAACACCATATATTTT. Its protein is CASSPDRASGNTIYF.

The rearrangement uses TRBV4-1 and TRBJ1-6; D might be TRBD1 (5 bases). Trimming removed 7 bases from V and 7 bases from J, with 14 bases in between. This CDR3 contains 14 residues. Germline CDR1 reads MGHRA; CDR2 reads YSYEKL. The CDR3 DNA reads TGCGCCAGCAAGCGGGGCAGCCGGAATTCACCCCTCCACTTT. This codes for CASKRGSRNSPLHF.

The CDR3 DNA reads TGTGCCAGCAGCCAGCGGTACAATGAGCAGTTCTTC. Translating gives CASSQRYNEQFF. This chain connects TRBV4-2 to TRBJ2-1; D gene ambiguous. Trimming stripped 3 bases from V and 4 bases from J, with 4 bases between. The CDR3 is made up of 12 amino acids. CDR1 and CDR2 from the germline V gene are LGHNA and YNFKEQ.

This clone was counted a single time. The chain links TRBV28 to TRBJ1-2, with D maybe TRBD1 (6 bases). The V and J ends lost 6 bases and 3 bases respectively, with 17 bases between them. Germline V gene data show CDR1 as MDHEN and CDR2 as SYDVKM. The CDR3 runs 15 residues. The CDR3 is CASREADRLDYGYTF. As DNA, the CDR3 is TGTGCCAGCAGAGAGGCCGACAGGTTGGACTATGGCTACACCTTC.

This chain connects TRBV5-8 to TRBJ2-6; a possible D gene is TRBD2 (6 bases). Germline assignment: CDR1 SGHTS and CDR2 YDEGEE. The CDR3 is made up of 14 amino acids. The V gene lost 6 bases and the J gene lost 2 bases, with 9 bases spanning the gap. This CDR3 is CASTASAGANVLTF. Written as DNA, the CDR3 is TGTGCCAGCACCGCTAGCGCTGGGGCCAACGTCCTGACTTTC.

The V call is TRBV7-3, the J call TRBJ2-1; TRBD1 matches 7 bases. Unmatched junction bases numbered 9, after V lost 1 base and J lost 0 bases. The CDR3 has 18 amino acids. Per the germline V gene, CDR1 is SGHTA and CDR2 is FQGTGA. CDR3: CASSLKLGGLSSYNEQFF. The CDR3 DNA reads TGTGCCAGCAGCTTAAAGTTAGGGGGCCTTTCCTCCTACAATGAGCAGTTCTTC.

The V and J genes are TRBV19 and TRBJ1-2, with no clear D. Germline CDR1 LNHDA, CDR2 SQIVND (reference sequence). The CDR3 is 16 amino acids. Trimming cost V 1 base and J 4 bases, with 16 bases left between them. The CDR3 DNA follows: TGTGCCAGTAGTATAGTAACCGGACTGGCTATCTATGGCTACACCTTC. Its translation is CASSIVTGLAIYGYTF.

The rearrangement links TRBV4-1 to TRBJ2-7; 8 bases line up with TRBD2. Germline CDR1 and CDR2: MGHRA and YSYEKL. The junction had 6 bases not matched to a gene; V was cut back by 4 bases and J by 1 base. The CDR3 consists of 15 residues. The CDR3 DNA follows: TGCGCCAGCAGCCTTGGGGTAGCGGGATCCTACGAGCAGTACTTC. It codes for CASSLGVAGSYEQYF.

This clone was observed a few times. This chain uses TRBV19 with TRBJ1-1, with a possible D match to TRBD1 (5 bases). Germline CDR1 LNHDA, CDR2 SQIVND (reference sequence). With 7 bases removed from V and 0 bases from J, the gap between germline ends came to 12 bases. This CDR3 contains 14 residues. DNA for the CDR3: TGTGCCAGTAAATTGCAGGGAATGAACACTGAAGCTTTCTTT. Residues: CASKLQGMNTEAFF.